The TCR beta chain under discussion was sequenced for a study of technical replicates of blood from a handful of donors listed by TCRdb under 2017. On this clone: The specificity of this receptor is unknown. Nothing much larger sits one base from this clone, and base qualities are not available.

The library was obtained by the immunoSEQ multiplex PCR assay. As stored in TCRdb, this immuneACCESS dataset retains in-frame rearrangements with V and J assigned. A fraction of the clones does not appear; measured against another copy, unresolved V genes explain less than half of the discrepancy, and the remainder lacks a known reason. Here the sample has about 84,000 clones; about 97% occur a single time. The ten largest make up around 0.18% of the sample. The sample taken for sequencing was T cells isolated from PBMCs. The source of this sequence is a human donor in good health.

The bases read TGCGCCAGCAGTGAGCCCGACAGGGGAACAGATACGCAGTATTTT. Translated, it reads CASSEPDRGTDTQYF. The chain uses TRBV10-2 and TRBJ2-3, with TRBD1 matching 8 junction bases. Germline trimming: 2 bases from V, 3 bases from J; junction bases outside gene matches: 4. Reading the germline V gene gives CDR1 WSHSY and CDR2 SAAADI. The CDR3 spans 15 residues, from the cysteine through the phenylalanine. Only CDR3 DNA remains: 45 bases, in frame from the first base.